This T cell receptor beta chain was profiled in a study of monozygotic twins with inflammatory bowel disease. Per-sample cDNA came from eight separate reactions. With the 5' RACE reads reprocessed, TCRdb shows one record per CDR3 protein and no DNA. The sample totals roughly 150,000 distinct CDR3 sequences. CDR3 size: 15 residues. Per germline, CDR1 SEHNR and CDR2 FQNEAQ (reference sequence). Sequenced input: blood. The chain has TRBV7-9 and TRBJ2-1; the D call of TRBD2 rests on TCRdb alone, since no DNA is present to check it. The receptor's source is a human donor with ulcerative colitis or Crohn's disease, or a healthy co-twin of an affected twin (not recorded which). The CDR3 region is CASSFGDYIYNEQFF.